The clone carrying this TCR beta chain was observed a single time. The data were produced by immunoSEQ multiplex PCR, yet TCRdb's version contains in-frame clones alone and is incomplete. The sample carries roughly 120,000 clones, more than 75% recorded once. Trimming shortened V by 4 bases and J by 7 bases, and 8 bases separated the two germline ends. In germline, CDR1 is SNHLY, CDR2 FYNNEI. The CDR3 is 13 residues long. This sample is drawn from a study of blood T cell repertoires in COVID-19. Enrolment of Seattle patients took place during active infection, and they were followed longitudinally. This chain links TRBV2 with TRBJ1-6; a weak D match, TRBD1 (6 bases). The sample comprised peripheral blood. The TCR was taken from a man aged 55 to 70 with COVID-19, enrolled during active disease. The CDR3 here is CASSGQENSPLHF. The CDR3 bases are TGTGCCAGCAGTGGACAGGAAAATTCACCCCTCCACTTT.